Below, 14 T cell receptor beta chains from the same sample are listed, as sequenced in a study of blood T cell repertoires in COVID-19. The protocol was immunoSEQ multiplex PCR, while the TCRdb copy is restricted to in-frame clones and leaves out a portion. The sample shows about 190,000 clones, approximately 84% of them seen only once. The sequenced material came from peripheral blood. Receptors were obtained from a woman in her 70s with active or convalescent COVID-19.

This clone has just one count. The V call is TRBV24-1, the J call TRBJ1-2, with 8 positions matching TRBD1. CDR3 size: 15 residues. Germline V gene sequence: CDR1 KGHDR, CDR2 SFDVKD. V trimming: 4 bases; J trimming: 8 bases; junction bases outside the gene matches: 11. The CDR3: CATSDAGTGPLGYTF. CDR3 DNA sequence: TGTGCCACCAGTGACGCCGGGACAGGACCTTTGGGCTACACCTTC.

This clone was seen ten or more times. J is TRBJ1-5 and V is TRBV5-1; 8 positions match TRBD1. V lost 4 bases to trimming and J lost 4 bases; unmatched junction nucleotides: 4. Germline V gives CDR1 SGHRS, CDR2 YFSETQ. The CDR3 contains 14 residues. The CDR3 DNA follows: TGCGCCAGCAGCATCGGGACAGGTAATCAGCCCCAGCATTTT. Its protein product is CASSIGTGNQPQHF.

The V call is TRBV18, the J call TRBJ1-2, with D perhaps TRBD1 (5 bases). Germline V gives CDR1 KGHSH, CDR2 LQKENI. The germline V and J ends were trimmed by 1 base and 2 bases, with 8 bases remaining between them. The CDR3 spans 14 residues. The CDR3 coding sequence is TGTGCCAGCTCACCACAGGGGATAAACTATGGCTACACCTTC. Translated, it gives CASSPQGINYGYTF. The variable domain in full, completed from reference TRBV18 and TRBJ1-2, reads NAGVMQNPRHLVRRRGQEARLRCSPMKGHSHVYWYRQLPEEGLKFMVYLQKENIIDESGMPKERFSAEFPKEGPSILRIQQVVRGDSAAYFCASSPQGINYGYTFGSGTRLTVV.

This clone is a singleton in its sample. The CDR3 sequence: CASSFRVPGLNQPQHF. The CDR3 DNA is TGTGCCAGCAGTTTTCGGGTGCCCGGTCTTAATCAGCCCCAGCATTTT. This chain links TRBV27 with TRBJ1-5; D uncertain. The V gene's germline CDR1 is MNHEY and CDR2 SMNVEV (reference sequence). Trimming cost V 3 bases and J 4 bases, with 16 bases left between them. The CDR3 sequence is 16 residues long.

The chain combines TRBV5-5 with TRBJ2-1; 7 bases line up with TRBD2. CDR1 is SGHKS and CDR2 is YYEKEE in the germline V gene (reference sequence). Losses at the gene ends were 0 bases for V and 9 bases for J; bases not matched to a gene: 9. The CDR3 has 15 residues. In DNA, the CDR3 is TGTGCCAGCAGCTTGGGTGACGGGAGGCCCGGTGAGCAGTTCTTC. As protein: CASSLGDGRPGEQFF.

This clone was recorded once. This chain links TRBV4-1 with TRBJ2-5, with 8 positions matching TRBD2. Germline V gives CDR1 MGHRA, CDR2 YSYEKL. Germline trimming cut 0 bases from V and 5 bases from J; bases unmatched to any gene: 8. The CDR3 spans 16 residues. This CDR3 is CASSQELAGSWETQYF. For the CDR3, the DNA is TGCGCCAGCAGCCAAGAGCTAGCGGGTTCGTGGGAGACCCAGTACTTC.

This clone has a handful of counts. V usage is TRBV6-6 and J usage is TRBJ2-7; 13 positions match TRBD2. The CDR3 totals 14 residues. CDR1 and CDR2 from the germline V gene are MNHNY and SVGAGI (reference sequence). V lost 2 bases, J lost 12 bases, and 7 bases stayed unmatched. The CDR3 region has the DNA TGTGCCAGCAGTTACGGAGGACTAGCGGGAGACCCGTACTTC. It is translated as CASSYGGLAGDPYF.

This rearrangement joins TRBV5-1 to TRBJ2-1, with 11 bases identical to TRBD2. V trimming: 4 bases; J trimming: 4 bases; junction bases outside the gene matches: 7. Germline V CDR1 and CDR2: SGHRS, YFSETQ. The CDR3 length is 16 residues. CDR3 sequence (DNA): TGCGCCAGCAGCCCTCTTAGCGGGAGGGGGTACAATGAGCAGTTCTTC. It translates to CASSPLSGRGYNEQFF.

This clone turned up a few times. This sequence joins TRBV27 and TRBJ1-1; 7 bases agree with TRBD1. The CDR3 sequence is 15 residues long. The V segment lost 8 bases and the J segment 7 bases; nucleotides outside the gene matches: 16. Per germline, CDR1 MNHEY and CDR2 SMNVEV (reference sequence). Here the CDR3 DNA reads TGTGCCAGCCGCCCGGGGGACAGAGTTAGCAGTGAAGCTTTCTTT. Protein sequence: CASRPGDRVSSEAFF.

This clone was seen only once. J is TRBJ2-5 and V is TRBV15; TRBD2 agrees at 9 bases. CDR3 size: 16 residues. The germline CDR1 and CDR2 sequences are LNHNV and YYDKDF (reference sequence). V lost 2 bases to trimming and J lost 6 bases; unmatched junction nucleotides: 10. CDR3 sequence: CATSRYNGAGGKTQYF. As DNA, the CDR3 is TGTGCCACCAGCAGATATAACGGAGCGGGAGGAAAGACCCAGTACTTC.

The chain employs TRBV12-3 or TRBV12-4 and TRBJ2-1; D call uncertain. This CDR3 comprises 12 residues. The V gene lost 5 bases and the J gene lost 10 bases, with 12 bases spanning the gap. The CDR3 coding sequence is TGTGCCAGCAGTGGTGCGGTTCGGGAGCAGTTCTTC. Residues: CASSGAVREQFF.

CDR3 DNA sequence: TGTGCCAGCATAGCCCGGGACGGGGAGCTGTTTTTT. The encoded protein is CASIARDGELFF. The chain uses TRBV6-5 and TRBJ2-2, with TRBD2 as a possible D gene (5 bases). The V end lost 7 bases, the J end lost 7 bases, and 10 bases lay between the germline ends. Germline V gives CDR1 MNHEY, CDR2 SVGAGI. The CDR3 contains 12 residues.

V gene TRBV19 combines with J gene TRBJ1-5, with 10 bases matching TRBD1. The CDR3 consists of 16 residues. The junction had 9 bases not matched to a gene; V was cut back by 9 bases and J by 1 base. Germline CDR1 reads LNHDA; CDR2 reads SQIVND (reference sequence). Here the CDR3 DNA reads TGTGCCAGCGCAGCGGGGGACAGGGGAAGCAATCAGCCCCAGCATTTT. As protein: CASAAGDRGSNQPQHF.

This chain joins TRBV3-1 (or the pseudogene TRBV3-2) and TRBJ1-2; a weak D match, TRBD1 (5 bases). The CDR3 is 17 amino acids. V shed 4 bases and J shed 0 bases, with 18 bases lying between them. The V gene's germline CDR1 is LGHDT and CDR2 YNNKEL (reference sequence). The CDR3 reads CASSPISGLRTNYGYTF. CDR3 nucleotides: TGTGCCAGCAGCCCCATTTCGGGACTGAGAACTAACTATGGCTACACCTTC.